This T cell receptor (beta chain) was identified during a study of blood T cell repertoires in COVID-19. Looking at the study overall: Acute-phase and convalescent COVID-19 samples originated in the United States, Italy and Spain.

V lost 4 bases to trimming and J lost 6 bases; unmatched junction nucleotides: 9. CDR3 size: 15 residues. Germline assignment: CDR1 SGHRS and CDR2 YFSETQ. Original methodology: The assay estimated nucleated cells by amplifying reference gene primers. The assay was immunoSEQ multiplex PCR, and TCRdb's table has in-frame clones only and misses some. The D gene and trimming were derived from the DNA, and the V and J assignments and clone size from that table. The data contain 65,000 to 90,000 clones, roughly 84% of them singletons. This sequence joins TRBV5-1 and TRBJ2-3; 9 nucleotides line up with TRBD2. The TCR comes from a man older than 75 with active or convalescent COVID-19. Sequences were obtained from peripheral blood. This CDR3 is CASSRRAGGRDTQYF. As DNA, the CDR3 is TGCGCCAGCAGCCGGCGCGCGGGGGGGCGGGATACGCAGTATTTT.